The TCR beta chain under discussion was sequenced for a study of shared clonotypes between healthy human individuals. General study findings and limits: When compared with the clonotypes that were shared by all four sorted-subset donors, the non-shared clonotypes turned out to have lower generation probabilities.

All donors were healthy HIV-negative adults lacking recent acute infections or vaccinations. This clone has just one count. Antigen unknown. Germline V CDR1 and CDR2: SGHTA, FQGNSA. CDR3 length: 14 residues. Trimming cost V 4 bases and J 4 bases, with 12 bases left between them. Execution of the assay was at deep level. The genomic DNA of each subset was split evenly across several immunoSEQ plates. Repertoires were generated with immunoSEQ multiplex PCR, while TCRdb's copy carries only in-frame clones and drops some. The profile covers some 2.3 million clones, with more than 80% appearing a single time and 0.39% taken by the ten largest.

Input material: naive CD4+ T cells from PBMCs. Specified subset: CD45RA+ positively selected. The origin of this receptor is a man between 18 and 29 years old in good health. Some clones in this sample may be carry-over from other donors' samples. The V gene is TRBV7-2, the J gene TRBJ2-3; a possible D gene is TRBD2 (5 bases). The CDR3 loop reads CASSSGMPPDTQYF. Here the CDR3 DNA reads TGTGCCAGCAGCTCGGGGATGCCCCCAGATACGCAGTATTTT.